This T cell receptor (beta chain) was obtained from a study of T cells after yellow fever vaccination. TCRdb analysed the 5' RACE reads with MiXCR anew, one entry per CDR3 protein. The sample lists some 320,000 distinct CDR3 sequences; over 4% were seen once. Germline V gene data show CDR1 as MGHDK and CDR2 as SYGVNS. The CDR3 length is 12 residues. V lost 2 bases and J 5 bases, leaving 6 bases between the germline ends. V and J are TRBV25-1 and TRBJ2-5; maybe TRBD2 (6 bases). The starting material was PBMCs, obtained 5 days after the yellow fever booster vaccination. The source is a man aged 18-30 years who received the YFV17D yellow fever vaccine. For the CDR3, the DNA is TGTGCCAGCAGTGAAGCGGGGGAGACCCAGTACTTC. As protein: CASSEAGETQYF.